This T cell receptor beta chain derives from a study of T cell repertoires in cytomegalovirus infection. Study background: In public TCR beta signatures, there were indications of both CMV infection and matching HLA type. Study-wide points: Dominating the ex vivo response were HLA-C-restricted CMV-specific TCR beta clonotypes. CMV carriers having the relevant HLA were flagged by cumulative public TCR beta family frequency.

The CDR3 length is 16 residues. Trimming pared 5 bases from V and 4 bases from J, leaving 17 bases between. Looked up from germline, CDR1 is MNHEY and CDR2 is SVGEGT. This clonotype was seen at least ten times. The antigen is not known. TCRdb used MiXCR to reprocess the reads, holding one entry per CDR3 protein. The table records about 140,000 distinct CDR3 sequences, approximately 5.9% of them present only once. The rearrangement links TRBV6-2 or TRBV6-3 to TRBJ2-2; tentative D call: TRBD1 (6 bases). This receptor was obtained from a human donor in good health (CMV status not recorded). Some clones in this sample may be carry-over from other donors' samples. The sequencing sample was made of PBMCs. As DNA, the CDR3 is TGTGCCAGCAGTCTCCATGGAAGGGGGATCACCGGGGAGCTGTTTTTT. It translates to CASSLHGRGITGELFF.